This T cell receptor beta chain was found in a study of T cells in Graves' hyperthyroidism and ophthalmopathy. About the study: Staff took peripheral blood when the initial diagnosis was made, before any treatment began.

Comments on this clonotype: Its target is unknown.

Findings and caveats of the study: Separating ophthalmopathy from stable hyperthyroidism was achieved by a 13 V-J model.

Enrolled ophthalmopathy patients presented with a Clinical Activity Score of at least 3, a NOSPECS grade of at least 4, and disease duration under 3 months. RNA transcripts yielded amplified TCR beta CDR3 regions. The HTBI primer set served for first-round RT-PCR of the TCR CDR3. In TCRdb, the multiplex PCR reads were re-called with MiXCR into one record per CDR3 protein. The sample lists 450,000 to 650,000 distinct CDR3 sequences; roughly a sixth were seen once. Sequenced: blood. The clonotype comes from a woman aged 18-30 years with Graves' ophthalmopathy.

The CDR3 reads CASSYTGTANTGELFF. The CDR3 nucleotides read TGTGCCAGCAGTTACACCGGGACAGCGAACACCGGGGAGCTGTTTTTT. The gene calls are TRBV6-2 or TRBV6-3 and TRBJ2-2; 7 bases line up with TRBD1. CDR3 size: 16 residues. V was pared by 2 bases and J by 0 bases, with 3 bases of the junction left unmatched. CDR1 is MNHEY, CDR2 SVGEGT, per germline.